The 10 T cell receptor beta chains given below trace back to one sample, sequenced in a study of T cell responses to AZD1222 COVID-19 vaccine. TCRdb keeps only in-frame clones here, not all; method: immunoSEQ multiplex PCR. The sample holds 180,000 or so clones; around 89% are singletons and the top ten take 26%. The source was peripheral blood, collected 28 days after the second AZD1222 dose. The receptors stem from an adult who received the AZD1222 COVID-19 vaccine.

The V call is TRBV2, the J call TRBJ1-5; D is undetermined. V gave up 7 bases and J gave up 3 bases, with 10 bases separating them. The germline CDR1 and CDR2 sequences are SNHLY and FYNNEI. The CDR3 has 13 amino acids. The DNA for the CDR3 is TGTGCCAGCATAAAGGGTACCAATCAGCCCCAGCATTTT. The encoded protein is CASIKGTNQPQHF.

The genes are TRBV29-1 and TRBJ2-1; tentative D call: TRBD1 (6 bases). V was clipped by 6 bases and J by 1 base, with 13 bases between them. The CDR3 loop spans 14 amino acids. Germline loops: CDR1 SQVTM, CDR2 ANQGSEA. CDR3 loop: CSVSRGFSYNEQFF. The CDR3, as DNA: TGCAGCGTATCCAGGGGCTTTTCCTACAATGAGCAGTTCTTC.

V usage is TRBV28 and J usage is TRBJ2-7; D is unclear. The germline gives CDR1 MDHEN, CDR2 SYDVKM. V dropped 5 bases and J dropped 2 bases, with 13 bases sitting between them. CDR3 length: 14 residues. CDR3: CASSPFLAPYEQYF. In nucleotides, the CDR3 is TGTGCCAGCAGTCCCTTCTTGGCCCCCTACGAGCAGTACTTC.

The chain joins TRBV5-4 to TRBJ2-7; 9 bases match TRBD2. The germline V gene has CDR1 SGHNT and CDR2 YYREEE (reference sequence). This CDR3 comprises 14 residues. The ends lost 4 bases at V and 0 bases at J; junction bases unmatched: 2. DNA of the CDR3: TGTGCCAGCAGCGCGGGGGGGGGCTCCTACGAGCAGTACTTC. This encodes CASSAGGGSYEQYF.

The rearrangement joins TRBV6-5 to TRBJ1-1, with 8 nucleotides matching TRBD1. V lost 7 bases and J lost 4; bases outside the gene matches: 11. Germline V gene sequence: CDR1 MNHEY, CDR2 SVGAGI. The CDR3 totals 15 residues. CDR3 loop: CASILGQGRATEAFF. CDR3 nucleotides: TGTGCCAGCATCCTCGGACAGGGCCGAGCCACTGAAGCTTTCTTT.

The chain carries TRBV5-6 and TRBJ2-7; D possibly corresponds to TRBD2 (5 bases). Trimming cost V 4 bases and J 7 bases, with 21 bases left between them. Germline V gene lookup returns CDR1 SGHDT and CDR2 YYEEEE. The CDR3 covers 15 residues. This CDR3 reads CASSGDGLIEREQYF. CDR3 coding DNA: TGTGCCAGCAGCGGGGATGGACTGATCGAAAGGGAGCAGTACTTC.

The chain combines TRBV27 with TRBJ1-5; 7 positions match TRBD1. J gave up 5 bases and V 4 bases, and 5 bases lay outside the gene matches. This CDR3 contains 14 residues. From germline, CDR1 is MNHEY and CDR2 SMNVEV (reference sequence). The CDR3 spells CASSWRQGDQPQHF. The DNA of the CDR3 is TGTGCCAGCAGTTGGAGGCAGGGGGATCAGCCCCAGCATTTT.

This chain uses TRBV18 with TRBJ2-1; no clear D gene. The CDR3 spans 14 residues. Per the germline V gene, CDR1 is KGHSH and CDR2 is LQKENI. V shed 1 base and J shed 0 bases, with 4 bases lying between them. In DNA, the CDR3 is TGTGCCAGCTCACCACTAGCCTCCTACAATGAGCAGTTCTTC. It encodes CASSPLASYNEQFF.

The DNA for the CDR3 is TGTGCCAGCAGCAAAGCGATAAGACAGGGAACCAATCAGCCCCAGCATTTT. Protein sequence: CASSKAIRQGTNQPQHF. The genes are TRBV21-1 and TRBJ1-5; the listed D gene, TRBD1, was not tested against the DNA. TRBV21-1 represents a pseudogene. The CDR3 length is 17 residues.

The chain recombines TRBV7-3 with TRBJ2-1, with D possibly being TRBD1 (6 bases). In germline, CDR1 is SGHTA, CDR2 FQGTGA. The CDR3 totals 12 residues. V lost 5 bases to trimming and J lost 5 bases, with 7 bases between them. The CDR3 nucleotides read TGTGCCAGCAGCCGGACAGACAATGAGCAGTTCTTC. It specifies CASSRTDNEQFF. Combining the CDR3 with reference TRBV7-3 and TRBJ2-1 gives the whole variable domain GAGVSQTPSNKVTEKGKYVELRCDPISGHTALYWYRQSLGQGPEFLIYFQGTGAADDSGLPNDRFFAVRPEGSVSTLKIQRTERGDSAVYLCASSRTDNEQFFGPGTRLTVL.